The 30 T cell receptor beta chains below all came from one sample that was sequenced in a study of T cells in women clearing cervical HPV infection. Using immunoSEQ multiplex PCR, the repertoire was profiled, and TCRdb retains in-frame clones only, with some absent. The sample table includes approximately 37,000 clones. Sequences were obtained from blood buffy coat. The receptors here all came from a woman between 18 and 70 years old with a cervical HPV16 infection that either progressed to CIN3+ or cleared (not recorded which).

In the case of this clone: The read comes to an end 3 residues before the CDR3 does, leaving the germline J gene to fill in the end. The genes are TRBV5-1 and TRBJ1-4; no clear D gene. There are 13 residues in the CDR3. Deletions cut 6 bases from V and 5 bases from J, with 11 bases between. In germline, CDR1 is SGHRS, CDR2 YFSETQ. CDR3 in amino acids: CASNESGNEKLFF. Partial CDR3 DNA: TGCGCCAGCAACGAATCGGGGAATGAAAAA.

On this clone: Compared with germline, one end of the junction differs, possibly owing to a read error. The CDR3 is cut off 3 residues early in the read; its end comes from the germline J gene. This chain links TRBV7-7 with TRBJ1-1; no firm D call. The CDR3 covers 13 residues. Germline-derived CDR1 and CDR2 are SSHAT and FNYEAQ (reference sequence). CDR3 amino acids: CASSLYMNTEAFF. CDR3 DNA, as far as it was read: TGTGCTAGCAGCTTGTACATGAACACTGAA.

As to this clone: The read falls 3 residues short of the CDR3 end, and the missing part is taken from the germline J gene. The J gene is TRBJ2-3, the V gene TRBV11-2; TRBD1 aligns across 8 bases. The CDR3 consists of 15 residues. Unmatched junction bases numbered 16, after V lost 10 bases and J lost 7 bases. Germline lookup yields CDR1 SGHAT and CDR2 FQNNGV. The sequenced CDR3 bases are TGTGCCACCCTGACCGAGGGGGACAGGTACAATACG. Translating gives CATLTEGDRYNT. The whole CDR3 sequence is CATLTEGDRYNTQYF.

CDR3 in amino acids: CASSRGRDNYGYTF. Incomplete CDR3 DNA: TGTGCCAGTAGTCGGGGGAGGGACAACTATGGC. The gene calls are TRBV19 and TRBJ1-2, with D possibly TRBD1 on 5 matching bases. The sequence runs out 3 residues before the end of the CDR3; the remainder is reconstructed from the germline J gene. The germline V gene has CDR1 LNHDA and CDR2 SQIVND (reference sequence). Trimming stripped 5 bases from V and 2 bases from J, with 12 bases between. This CDR3 contains 14 residues.

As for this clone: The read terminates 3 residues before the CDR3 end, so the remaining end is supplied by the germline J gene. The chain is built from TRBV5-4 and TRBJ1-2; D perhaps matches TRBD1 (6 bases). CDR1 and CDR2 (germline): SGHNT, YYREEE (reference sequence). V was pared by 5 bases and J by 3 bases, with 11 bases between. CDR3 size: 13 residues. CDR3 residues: CASRQGGDYGYTF. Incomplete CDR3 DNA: TGTGCCAGCAGACAGGGAGGGGACTATGGC.

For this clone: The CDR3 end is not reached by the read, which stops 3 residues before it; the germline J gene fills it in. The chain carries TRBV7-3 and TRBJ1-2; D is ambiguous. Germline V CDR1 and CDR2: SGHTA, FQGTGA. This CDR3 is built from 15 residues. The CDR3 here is CASSDFTSGRDTYTF. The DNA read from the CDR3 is TGTGCCAGCAGCGATTTTACTAGCGGGAGGGATACC.

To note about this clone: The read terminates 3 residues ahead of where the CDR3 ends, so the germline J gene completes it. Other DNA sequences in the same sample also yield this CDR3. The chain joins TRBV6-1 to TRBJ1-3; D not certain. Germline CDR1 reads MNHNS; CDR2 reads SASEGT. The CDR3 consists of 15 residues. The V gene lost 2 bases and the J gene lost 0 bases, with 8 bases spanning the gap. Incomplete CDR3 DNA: TGTGCCAGCAGTGAAAGGCACTACTCTGGAAACACC. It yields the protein CASSERHYSGNT. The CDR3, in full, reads CASSERHYSGNTIYF.

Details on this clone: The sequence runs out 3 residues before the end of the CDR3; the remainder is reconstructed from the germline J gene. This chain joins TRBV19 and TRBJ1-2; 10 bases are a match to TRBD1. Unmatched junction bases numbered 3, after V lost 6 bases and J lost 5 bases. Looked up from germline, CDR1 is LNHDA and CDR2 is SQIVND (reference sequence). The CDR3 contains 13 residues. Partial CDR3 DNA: TGTGCCAGTAGCAAGGACAGGGGGTATGGC. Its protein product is CASSKDRGYG. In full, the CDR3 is CASSKDRGYGYTF. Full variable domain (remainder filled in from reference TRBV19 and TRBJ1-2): DGGITQSPKYLFRKEGQNVTLSCEQNLNHDAMYWYRQDPGQGLRLIYYSQIVNDFQKGDIAEGYSVSREKKESFPLTVTSAQKNPTAFYLCASSKDRGYGYTFGSGTRLTVV.

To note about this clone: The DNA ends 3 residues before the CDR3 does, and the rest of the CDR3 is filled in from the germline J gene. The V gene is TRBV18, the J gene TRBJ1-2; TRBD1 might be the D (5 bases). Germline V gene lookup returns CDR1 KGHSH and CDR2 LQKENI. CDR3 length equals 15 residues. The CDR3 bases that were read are TGTGCCAGCTCAGCTACTAGCGGGGGAAACAATGAC. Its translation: CASSATSGGNND. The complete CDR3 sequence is CASSATSGGNNDYTF.

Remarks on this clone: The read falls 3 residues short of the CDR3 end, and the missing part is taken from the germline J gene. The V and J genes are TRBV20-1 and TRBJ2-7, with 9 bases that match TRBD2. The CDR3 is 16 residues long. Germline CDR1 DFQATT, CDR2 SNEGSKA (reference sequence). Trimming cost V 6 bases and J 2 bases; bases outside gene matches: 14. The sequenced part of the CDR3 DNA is TGCAGTGCCTGGGGGCTAGCGGGAAAACCAACCTACGAG. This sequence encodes CSAWGLAGKPTYE. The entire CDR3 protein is CSAWGLAGKPTYEQYF.

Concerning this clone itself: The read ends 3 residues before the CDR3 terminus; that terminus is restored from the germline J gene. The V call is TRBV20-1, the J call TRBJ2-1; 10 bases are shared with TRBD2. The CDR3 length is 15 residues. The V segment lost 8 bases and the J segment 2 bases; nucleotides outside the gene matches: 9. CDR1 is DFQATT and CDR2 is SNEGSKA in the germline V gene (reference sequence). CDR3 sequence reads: CSSSGRALTYNEQFF. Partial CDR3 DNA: TGCAGTTCGAGCGGGAGGGCTCTAACCTACAATGAG.

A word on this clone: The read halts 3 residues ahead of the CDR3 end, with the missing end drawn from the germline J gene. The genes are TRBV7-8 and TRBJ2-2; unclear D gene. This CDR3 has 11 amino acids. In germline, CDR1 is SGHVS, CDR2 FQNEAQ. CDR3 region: CASSREVGLFF. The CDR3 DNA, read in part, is TGTGCCAGCAGCAGAGAAGTCGGG.

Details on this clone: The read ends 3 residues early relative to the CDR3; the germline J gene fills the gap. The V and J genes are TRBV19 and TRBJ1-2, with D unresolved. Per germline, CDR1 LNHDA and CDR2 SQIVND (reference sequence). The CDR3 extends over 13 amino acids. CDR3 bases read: TGTGCCACCACTAACGCCACTAACAATGAC. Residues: CATTNATNND. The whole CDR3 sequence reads CATTNATNNDYTF. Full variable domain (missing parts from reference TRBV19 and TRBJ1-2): DGGITQSPKYLFRKEGQNVTLSCEQNLNHDAMYWYRQDPGQGLRLIYYSQIVNDFQKGDIAEGYSVSREKKESFPLTVTSAQKNPTAFYLCATTNATNNDYTFGSGTRLTVV.

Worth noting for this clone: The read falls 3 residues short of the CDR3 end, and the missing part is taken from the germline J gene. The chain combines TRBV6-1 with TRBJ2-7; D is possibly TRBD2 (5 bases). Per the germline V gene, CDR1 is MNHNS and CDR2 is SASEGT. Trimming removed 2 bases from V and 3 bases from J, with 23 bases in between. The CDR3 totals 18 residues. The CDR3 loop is CASSEPSGPPSDFYEQYF. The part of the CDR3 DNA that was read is TGTGCCAGCAGTGAACCAAGCGGACCGCCGTCGGATTTCTACGAG.

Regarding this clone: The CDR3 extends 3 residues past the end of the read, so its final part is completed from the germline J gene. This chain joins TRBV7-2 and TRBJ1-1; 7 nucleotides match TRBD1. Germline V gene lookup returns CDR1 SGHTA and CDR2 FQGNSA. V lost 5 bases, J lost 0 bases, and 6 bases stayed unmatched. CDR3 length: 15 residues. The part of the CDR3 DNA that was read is TGTGCCAGCAGCCCGAGGGGGCGGCTGAACACTGAA. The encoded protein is CASSPRGRLNTE. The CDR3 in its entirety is CASSPRGRLNTEAFF.

Partial CDR3 DNA: TGCAGCGCCTGGACAGGGGCAGATACG. This codes for CSAWTGADT. The whole CDR3 protein is CSAWTGADTQYF. The genes are TRBV29-1 and TRBJ2-3, with TRBD1 matching 9 bases. Read sequence stops 3 residues before the CDR3 end, and the germline J gene provides the missing end. V was clipped by 7 bases and J by 4 bases; unmatched bases: 3. The CDR3 totals 12 residues. Germline V gives CDR1 SQVTM, CDR2 ANQGSEA.

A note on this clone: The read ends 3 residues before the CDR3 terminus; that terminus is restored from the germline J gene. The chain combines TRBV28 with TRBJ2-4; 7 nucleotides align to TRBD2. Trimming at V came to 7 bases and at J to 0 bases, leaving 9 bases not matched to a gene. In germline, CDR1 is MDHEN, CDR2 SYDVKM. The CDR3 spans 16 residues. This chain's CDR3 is CASNKGGAIAKNIQYF. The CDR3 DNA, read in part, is TGTGCCAGCAATAAGGGAGGGGCCATAGCCAAAAACATT.

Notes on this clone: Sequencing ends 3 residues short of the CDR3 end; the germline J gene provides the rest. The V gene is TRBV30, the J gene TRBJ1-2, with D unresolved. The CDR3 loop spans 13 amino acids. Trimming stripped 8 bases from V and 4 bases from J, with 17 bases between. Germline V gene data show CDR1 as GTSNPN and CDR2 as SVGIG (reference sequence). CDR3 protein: CAAGIGSGYGYTF. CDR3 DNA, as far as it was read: TGTGCCGCAGGCATTGGGTCAGGCTATGGC. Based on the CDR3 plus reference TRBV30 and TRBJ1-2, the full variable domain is SQTIHQWPATLVQPVGSPLSLECTVEGTSNPNLYWYRQAAGRGLQLLFYSVGIGQISSEVPQNLSASRPQDRQFILSSKKLLLSDSGFYLCAAGIGSGYGYTFGSGTRLTVV.

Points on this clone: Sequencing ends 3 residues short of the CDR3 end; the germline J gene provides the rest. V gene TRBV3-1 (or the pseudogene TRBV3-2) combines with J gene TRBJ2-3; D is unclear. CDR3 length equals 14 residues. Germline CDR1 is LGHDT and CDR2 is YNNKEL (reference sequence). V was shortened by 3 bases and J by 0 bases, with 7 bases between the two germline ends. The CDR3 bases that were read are TGTGCCAGCAGCCAGACATCTAGCACAGATACG. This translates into CASSQTSSTDT. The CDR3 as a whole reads CASSQTSSTDTQYF.

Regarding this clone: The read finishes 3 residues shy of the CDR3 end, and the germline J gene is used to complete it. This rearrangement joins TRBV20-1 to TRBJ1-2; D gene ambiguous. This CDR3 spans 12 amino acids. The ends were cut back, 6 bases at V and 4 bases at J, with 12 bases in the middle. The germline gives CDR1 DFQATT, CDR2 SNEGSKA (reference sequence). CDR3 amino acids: CSATPYPYGYTF. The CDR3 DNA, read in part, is TGCAGTGCCACACCGTACCCCTATGGC.

The sequenced part of the CDR3 DNA is TGCGCCAGCAGCCAAGGACAGGGAAATTCACCC. Translated, it gives CASSQGQGNSP. The full CDR3 sequence reads CASSQGQGNSPLHF. This sequence joins TRBV5-1 and TRBJ1-6; 8 bases match TRBD1. The sequenced fragment ends 3 residues before the CDR3 boundary, so the rest is inferred from the germline J gene. CDR3 length equals 14 residues. The V segment lost 4 bases and the J segment 7 bases; nucleotides outside the gene matches: 4. Germline CDR1 SGHRS, CDR2 YFSETQ.

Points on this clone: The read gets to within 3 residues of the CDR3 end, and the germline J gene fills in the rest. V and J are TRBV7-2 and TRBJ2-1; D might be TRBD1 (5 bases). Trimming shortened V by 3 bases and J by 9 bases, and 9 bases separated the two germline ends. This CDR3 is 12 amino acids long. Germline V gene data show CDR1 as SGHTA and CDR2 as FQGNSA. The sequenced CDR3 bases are TGTGCCAGCAGCTTGGGGCGGCCTGAG. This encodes CASSLGRPE. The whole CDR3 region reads CASSLGRPEQFF.

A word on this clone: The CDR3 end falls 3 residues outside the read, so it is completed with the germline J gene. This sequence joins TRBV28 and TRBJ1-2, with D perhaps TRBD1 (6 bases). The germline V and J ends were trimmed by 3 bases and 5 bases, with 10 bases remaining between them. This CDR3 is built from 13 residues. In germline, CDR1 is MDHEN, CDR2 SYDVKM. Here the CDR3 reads CASSFRGVYGYTF. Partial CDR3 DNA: TGTGCCAGCAGTTTCAGGGGCGTTTATGGC.

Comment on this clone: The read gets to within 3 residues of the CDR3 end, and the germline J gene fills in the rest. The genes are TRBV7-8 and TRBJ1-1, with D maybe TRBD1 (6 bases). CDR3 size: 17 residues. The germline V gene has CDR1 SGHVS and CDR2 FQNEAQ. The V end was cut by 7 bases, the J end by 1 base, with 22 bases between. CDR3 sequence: CASNLAGTSRSNTEAFF. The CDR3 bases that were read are TGTGCCAGCAACCTGGCCGGGACATCCCGCTCGAACACTGAA. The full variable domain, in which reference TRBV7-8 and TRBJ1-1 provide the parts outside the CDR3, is GAGVSQSPRYKVAKRGQDVALRCDPISGHVSLFWYQQALGQGPEFLTYFQNEAQLDKSGLPSDRFFAERPEGSVSTLKIQRTQQEDSAVYLCASNLAGTSRSNTEAFFGQGTRLTVV.

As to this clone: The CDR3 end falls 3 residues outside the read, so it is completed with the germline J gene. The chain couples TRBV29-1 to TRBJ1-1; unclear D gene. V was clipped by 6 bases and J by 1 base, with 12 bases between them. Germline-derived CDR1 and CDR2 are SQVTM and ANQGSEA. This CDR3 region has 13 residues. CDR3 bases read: TGCAGCGTGAATAAGGGTGGGAACACTGAA. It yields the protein CSVNKGGNTE. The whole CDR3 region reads CSVNKGGNTEAFF.

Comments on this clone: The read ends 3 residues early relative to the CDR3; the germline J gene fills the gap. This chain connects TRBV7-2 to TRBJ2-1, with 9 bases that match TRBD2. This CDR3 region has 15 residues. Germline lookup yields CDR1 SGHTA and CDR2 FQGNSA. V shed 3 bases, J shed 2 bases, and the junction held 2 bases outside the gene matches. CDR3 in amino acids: CASSLTSGAYNEQFF. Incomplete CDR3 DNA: TGTGCCAGCAGCTTGACTAGCGGAGCCTACAATGAG.

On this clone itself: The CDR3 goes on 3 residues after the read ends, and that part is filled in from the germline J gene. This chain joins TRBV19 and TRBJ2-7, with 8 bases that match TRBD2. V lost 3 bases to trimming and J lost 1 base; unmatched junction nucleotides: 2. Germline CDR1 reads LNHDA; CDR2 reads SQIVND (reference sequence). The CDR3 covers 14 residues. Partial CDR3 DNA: TGTGCCAGTAGTATCGGACTAGCTTCCTACGAG. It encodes CASSIGLASYE. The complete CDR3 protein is CASSIGLASYEQYF.

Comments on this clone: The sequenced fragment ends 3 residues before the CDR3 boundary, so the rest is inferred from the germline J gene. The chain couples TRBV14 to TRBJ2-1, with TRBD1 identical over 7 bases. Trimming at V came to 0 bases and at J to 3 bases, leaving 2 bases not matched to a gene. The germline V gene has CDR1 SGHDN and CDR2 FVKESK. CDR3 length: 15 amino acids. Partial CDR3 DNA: TGTGCCAGCAGCCAAGACAGGGGGAACTACAATGAG. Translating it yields CASSQDRGNYNE. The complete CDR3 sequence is CASSQDRGNYNEQFF. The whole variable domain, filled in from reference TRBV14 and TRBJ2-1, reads EAGVTQFPSHSVIEKGQTVTLRCDPISGHDNLYWYRRVMGKEIKFLLHFVKESKQDESGMPNNRFLAERTGGTYSTLKVQPAELEDSGVYFCASSQDRGNYNEQFFGPGTRLTVL.

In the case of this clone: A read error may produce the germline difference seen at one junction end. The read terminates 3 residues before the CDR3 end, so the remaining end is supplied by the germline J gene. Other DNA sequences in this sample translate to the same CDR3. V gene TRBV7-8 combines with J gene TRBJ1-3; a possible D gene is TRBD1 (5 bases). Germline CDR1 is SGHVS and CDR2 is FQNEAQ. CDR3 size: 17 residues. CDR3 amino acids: CASSSQELSPSGNTIYF. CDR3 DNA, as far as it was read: TGTGCCAGCAGCTCACAGGAGCTAAGCCCCTCTGGAAACACT.

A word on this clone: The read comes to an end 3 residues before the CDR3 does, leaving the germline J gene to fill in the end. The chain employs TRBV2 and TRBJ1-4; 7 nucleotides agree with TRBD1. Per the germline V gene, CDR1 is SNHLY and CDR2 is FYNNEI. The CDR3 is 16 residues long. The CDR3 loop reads CASSSPTGLEGSPLFF. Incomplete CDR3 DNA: TGTGCCAGCAGTTCACCGACAGGGTTAGAGGGATCACCA.